Listed here are 16 T cell receptor beta chains from one sample, sequenced in a study of OX40 agonist ivuxolimab in advanced cancers. Here immunoSEQ multiplex PCR was the method, and the copy in TCRdb shows in-frame clones only, minus some. The table records some 67,000 clones, 88% of them present only once. Sequencing was performed on CD4+ or CD8+ T cells sorted from blood, taken in a trial of the OX40 agonist ivuxolimab. These receptors all come from an adult with an advanced solid tumor such as melanoma, head and neck, liver or kidney cancer.

In its sample, this clone was seen once. J is TRBJ2-6 and V is TRBV7-9, with 7 bases aligning to TRBD1. With V trimmed by 4 bases and J by 0 bases, 9 bases remained unmatched. The V gene's germline CDR1 is SEHNR and CDR2 FQNEAQ (reference sequence). CDR3 length: 18 residues. The CDR3, as DNA: TGTGCCAGCAGCTCAGGGTCGGGACAGTTCTCTGGGGCCAACGTCCTGACTTTC. Amino acids: CASSSGSGQFSGANVLTF. Looking up the rest from reference TRBV7-9 and TRBJ2-6 gives the full variable domain: DTGVSQNPRHKITKRGQNVTFRCDPISEHNRLYWYRQTLGQGPEFLTYFQNEAQLEKSRLLSDRFSAERPKGSFSTLEIQRTEQGDSAMYLCASSSGSGQFSGANVLTFGAGSRLTVL.

The chain recombines TRBV2 with TRBJ2-7; 7 bases align to TRBD1. V gave up 4 bases and J gave up 3 bases; unmatched junction bases: 3. Germline CDR1 is SNHLY and CDR2 is FYNNEI. The CDR3 contains 13 residues. CDR3 protein: CASSVNRGYEQYF. The DNA of the CDR3 is TGTGCCAGCAGTGTCAACAGGGGCTACGAGCAGTACTTC.

A single count supports this clone. The chain couples TRBV7-9 to TRBJ2-5; the D gene is possibly TRBD2 (5 bases). CDR1 is SEHNR, CDR2 FQNEAQ, per germline (reference sequence). This CDR3 comprises 15 residues. Trimming shortened V by 5 bases and J by 0 bases, and 13 bases separated the two germline ends. The CDR3: CASSTTDSYQETQYF. In DNA, the CDR3 is TGTGCCAGCAGCACCACGGACTCTTACCAAGAGACCCAGTACTTC.

The gene calls are TRBV19 and TRBJ2-1, with a tentative D call TRBD2 (6 bases). V was clipped by 1 base and J by 4 bases, with 11 bases between them. Germline lookup yields CDR1 LNHDA and CDR2 SQIVND (reference sequence). The CDR3 is 15 residues long. CDR3 nucleotide sequence: TGTGCCAGTAGTATAGCGGGAGCTGGGTACAATGAGCAGTTCTTC. It specifies CASSIAGAGYNEQFF. Variable domain in full (rest from reference TRBV19 and TRBJ2-1): DGGITQSPKYLFRKEGQNVTLSCEQNLNHDAMYWYRQDPGQGLRLIYYSQIVNDFQKGDIAEGYSVSREKKESFPLTVTSAQKNPTAFYLCASSIAGAGYNEQFFGPGTRLTVL.

The chain couples TRBV11-1 to TRBJ2-5, with 9 bases fitting TRBD2. The CDR3 runs 15 residues. J gave up 2 bases and V 5 bases, and 6 bases lay outside the gene matches. CDR1 is SGHAT and CDR2 is FQDESV in the germline V gene (reference sequence). The DNA for the CDR3 is TGTGCCAGCAGCCAGATCACTAGCGGGCAAGAGACCCAGTACTTC. It translates to CASSQITSGQETQYF.

The rearrangement links TRBV11-3 to TRBJ2-1; TRBD2 agrees at 11 bases. J gave up 6 bases and V 7 bases, and 11 bases lay outside the gene matches. Germline assignment: CDR1 SGHNT and CDR2 YENEEA. The CDR3 contains 16 residues. In DNA form, the CDR3 reads TGTGCCAGCACCCCGATGACTAGCGGGATGTTCAATGAGCAGTTCTTC. Its protein product is CASTPMTSGMFNEQFF. Using reference TRBV11-3 and TRBJ2-1 for the parts outside the CDR3, the full variable domain is EAGVVQSPRYKIIEKKQPVAFWCNPISGHNTLYWYLQNLGQGPELLIRYENEEAVDDSQLPKDRFSAERLKGVDSTLKIQPAELGDSAVYLCASTPMTSGMFNEQFFGPGTRLTVL.

This clone was detected once. The rearrangement uses TRBV7-6 and TRBJ2-5, with 7 positions matching TRBD1. This CDR3 is 14 amino acids long. Looked up from germline, CDR1 is SGHVS and CDR2 is FNYEAQ. The ends lost 5 bases at V and 4 bases at J; junction bases unmatched: 7. CDR3 sequence (DNA): TGTGCCAGCAGCCTCGGACAGGCAAGAGAGACCCAGTACTTC. Residues: CASSLGQARETQYF. The whole variable domain, remainder taken from reference TRBV7-6 and TRBJ2-5, is GAGVSQSPRYKVTKRGQDVALRCDPISGHVSLYWYRQALGQGPEFLTYFNYEAQQDKSGLPNDRFSAERPEGSISTLTIQRTEQRDSAMYRCASSLGQARETQYFGPGTRLLVL.

The V call is TRBV19, the J call TRBJ2-1, with D unresolved. Looked up from germline, CDR1 is LNHDA and CDR2 is SQIVND (reference sequence). V gave up 5 bases and J gave up 0 bases, with 11 bases separating them. The CDR3 spans 15 residues. CDR3 sequence reads: CASSRSSISYNEQFF. The CDR3, as DNA: TGTGCCAGTAGTCGCTCTAGTATCTCCTACAATGAGCAGTTCTTC.

The CDR3 spells CASSQGKYGYTF. The CDR3 DNA reads as TGTGCCAGCAGCCAGGGGAAGTATGGCTACACCTTC. The chain has TRBV11-2 and TRBJ1-2; weak D call: TRBD1 (6 bases). CDR3 length: 12 amino acids. The V end lost 5 bases, the J end lost 5 bases, and 9 bases lay between the germline ends. Germline CDR1 is SGHAT and CDR2 is FQNNGV.

CDR3 sequence (DNA): TGTGCCAGCAGCTCTATTGAACTGTCACAGGGGGCCAACTATGGCTACACCTTC. This sequence encodes CASSSIELSQGANYGYTF. The chain links TRBV7-9 to TRBJ1-2; 9 bases match TRBD1. The trim removed 4 bases at V and 2 bases at J, leaving 14 bases unmatched. Per the germline V gene, CDR1 is SEHNR and CDR2 is FQNEAQ (reference sequence). This CDR3 spans 18 amino acids.

V is TRBV18 and J is TRBJ1-2; D remains unclear. Germline V gene lookup returns CDR1 KGHSH and CDR2 LQKENI. This CDR3 comprises 12 residues. V lost 6 bases and J 8 bases, leaving 13 bases between the germline ends. CDR3 in amino acids: CASSPGSRGYTF. CDR3 coding DNA: TGTGCCAGCTCGCCGGGTTCGAGGGGCTACACCTTC.

The CDR3 bases are TGTGCCAGCAGCTTGGACATTTCCCTTAATCAGCCCCAGCATTTT. Its translation: CASSLDISLNQPQHF. The chain combines TRBV2 with TRBJ1-5; TRBD1 might be the D (5 bases). The CDR3 has 15 residues. V was pared by 6 bases and J by 4 bases, with 16 bases between. Germline V gene data show CDR1 as SNHLY and CDR2 as FYNNEI.

This chain joins TRBV29-1 and TRBJ1-5; D is unclear. Germline assignment: CDR1 SQVTM and CDR2 ANQGSEA. V gave up 4 bases and J gave up 5 bases, with 12 bases separating them. The CDR3 runs 13 residues. The CDR3 sequence: CSVGEGWDQPQHF. CDR3 in DNA: TGCAGCGTTGGGGAAGGGTGGGATCAGCCCCAGCATTTT.

The chain joins TRBV5-4 to TRBJ2-5; TRBD2 aligns across 10 bases. The CDR3 spans 15 residues. Germline V gene sequence: CDR1 SGHNT, CDR2 YYREEE (reference sequence). J gave up 1 base and V 1 base, and 1 base lay outside the gene matches. DNA for the CDR3: TGTGCCAGCAGCTTGACTAGCGGGGCCCAAGAGACCCAGTACTTC. Translated, it gives CASSLTSGAQETQYF.

The V call is TRBV11-3, the J call TRBJ2-7, with D hard to call. Germline CDR1 reads SGHNT; CDR2 reads YENEEA. V gave up 0 bases and J gave up 4 bases, with 10 bases separating them. This CDR3 comprises 14 residues. The CDR3 DNA reads as TGTGCCAGCAGCTTAGATCTTGCCGGGTACGAGCAGTACTTC. This gives the protein CASSLDLAGYEQYF.

The J gene is TRBJ2-7, the V gene TRBV28, with D perhaps matching TRBD1 (6 bases). Trimming took off 5 bases at V and 4 bases at J, with 15 bases between the two ends. The CDR3 spans 14 residues. From germline, CDR1 is MDHEN and CDR2 SYDVKM. The DNA of the CDR3 is TGTGCCAGCAGTCCCCAGGGGCTAGCTTACGAGCAGTACTTC. This sequence encodes CASSPQGLAYEQYF.